This T cell receptor beta chain is from a study of T cells in pancreatic ductal adenocarcinoma (dated by TCRdb to between 2016 and 2019). Some background on the complete study: Seeking insight into the adaptive T-cell response that arises naturally, the researchers examined how many CD8+ T cells infiltrated tumors of resected pancreatic ductal adenocarcinoma, where they sat, and what features they had, alongside the same properties of suppressive cells. Here is what the overall study found, with its caveats: T-cell clonality showed no significant difference between tumor and blood, with a mean clonality of about 0.11 in tumors and approximately 0.067 in blood. Comparisons of clonality between tumor and blood may be biased because tumors are enriched in CD45RO+ effector T cells rather than naive T cells, which biases the comparison toward lower diversity. Compared with tumor samples, blood samples had more total productive templates and roughly 8-fold more unique clonotypes. Because inoperable disease is present at presentation in most pancreatic cancer patients, the resected cohort was biased toward the minority with early-stage disease.

TCR beta CDR3 regions were amplified from genomic DNA using the immunoSEQ hsTCRB kit. An Illumina HiSeq system was used for high-throughput TRB CDR3 sequencing. In the source study's methods: The immunoSEQ software was used to analyze the sequencing reads, and any nonproductive sequences containing premature stops or frame-shifts were left out. Clonality of the repertoire was calculated as one minus Shannon entropy normalized by log2 of the number of unique productive sequences. The table was pulled from immuneACCESS by TCRdb, which kept in-frame rearrangements only. Such tables lose some clones; where checked, under half of the loss comes from unresolved V genes, and the rest has no known cause. V, J and clone size reflect that table, while D and trimming were determined from the DNA. In all, the sample holds several thousand clones, and under 70% of those were seen once. The top ten hold around 26% of the sample.

About this clone itself: Its antigen is not yet known. No base quality values were provided; no much bigger clone lies one nucleotide off.

CDR1 SGHVS and CDR2 FNYEAQ were looked up in the germline V gene. V and J are truncated by 4 bases and 0 bases respectively, leaving an intervening sequence of 7 bases. There are 14 amino acids in the CDR3, from cysteine to phenylalanine inclusive. The CDR3 DNA has 42 bases and is translated from base 1. The selected pancreatic ductal adenocarcinoma patients had received surgery without neoadjuvant therapy. Resected tumor tissue was collected immediately after surgery into ice-cold media and a portion was flash frozen for DNA and RNA. The DNeasy Blood and Tissue Kit, with Proteinase K and RNase treatment, was used to extract genomic DNA from more than five PBMC specimens and 9 or 10 flash-frozen tumor specimens.

This chain joins TRBV7-6 to TRBJ1-3, with the D gene uncertain. The source is a human donor with pancreatic ductal adenocarcinoma. The material sequenced was pancreatic tumor tissue. The CDR3 reads CASSSAGSGNTIYF. DNA sequence: TGTGCCAGCAGCTCAGCGGGCTCTGGAAACACCATATATTTT.